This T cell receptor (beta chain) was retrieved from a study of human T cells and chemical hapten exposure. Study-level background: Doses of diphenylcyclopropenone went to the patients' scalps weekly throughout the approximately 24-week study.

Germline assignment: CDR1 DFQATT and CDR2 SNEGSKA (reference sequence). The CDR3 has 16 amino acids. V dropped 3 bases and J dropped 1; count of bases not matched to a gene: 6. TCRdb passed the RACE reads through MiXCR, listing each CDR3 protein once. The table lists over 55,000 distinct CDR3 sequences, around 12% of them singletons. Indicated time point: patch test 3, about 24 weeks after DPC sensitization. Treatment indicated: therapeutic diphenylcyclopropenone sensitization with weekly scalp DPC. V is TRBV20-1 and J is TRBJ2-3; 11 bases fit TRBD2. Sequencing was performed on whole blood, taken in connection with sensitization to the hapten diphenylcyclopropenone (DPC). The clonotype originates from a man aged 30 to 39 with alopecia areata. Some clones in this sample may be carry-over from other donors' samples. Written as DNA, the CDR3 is TGCAGTGCTAGGGTTTCTAGCGGGGGGCGCACAGATACGCAGTATTTT. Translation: CSARVSSGGRTDTQYF.